Shown below are 24 T cell receptor beta chains from a single sample sequenced in a study of blood T cell repertoires in COVID-19. Clones were sequenced by immunoSEQ multiplex PCR, and TCRdb holds only the in-frame ones, with some missing. The data hold more than 50,000 clones, with roughly 89% observed a single time. The source material was peripheral blood. The receptors here all came from a man in his sixties with active COVID-19.

The chain recombines TRBV7-3 with TRBJ1-2, with D tentatively TRBD1 (5 bases). CDR3 length: 15 amino acids. Per the germline V gene, CDR1 is SGHTA and CDR2 is FQGTGA. Trimming took 5 bases from V and 3 from J, leaving 16 bases between them. CDR3 in DNA: TGTGCCAGCAGCCCGGGACCCGGGGAGGACTATGGCTACACCTTC. Protein: CASSPGPGEDYGYTF.

This rearrangement joins TRBV11-3 to TRBJ2-1, with D maybe TRBD2 (6 bases). The CDR3 sequence is 20 residues long. In germline, CDR1 is SGHNT, CDR2 YENEEA. Between the trimmed V and J ends, which lost 0 bases and 5 bases, there was a span of 26 bases. The CDR3: CASSLESGLAEDWGDNEQFF. CDR3 DNA sequence: TGTGCCAGCAGCTTAGAATCCGGTCTAGCAGAGGATTGGGGGGACAATGAGCAGTTCTTC.

The table lists this clone with a few counts. The gene calls are TRBV9 and TRBJ2-3, with 12 bases matching TRBD2. CDR3 length: 19 amino acids. The V segment lost 4 bases and the J segment 6 bases; nucleotides outside the gene matches: 18. From germline, CDR1 is SGDLS and CDR2 YYNGEE. Here the CDR3 DNA reads TGTGCCAGCAGCCCAGGACTAGCGGGAATAACTTGGGTTTCGGATACGCAGTATTTT. Its protein is CASSPGLAGITWVSDTQYF.

The V gene is TRBV29-1, the J gene TRBJ2-7; D gene uncertain. The CDR3 is 13 residues long. The V end was cut by 6 bases, the J end by 3 bases, with 15 bases between. Germline values: CDR1 SQVTM, CDR2 ANQGSEA. The DNA of the CDR3 is TGCAGCGTGACACGGCTAAGTGGCTACGAGCAGTACTTC. Translated: CSVTRLSGYEQYF.

V gene TRBV30 combines with J gene TRBJ2-5; D may be TRBD1 (6 bases). Trimming took 5 bases from V and 4 from J, leaving 17 bases between them. There are 14 residues in the CDR3. Germline CDR1 and CDR2: GTSNPN and SVGIG (reference sequence). The CDR3 loop is CAWGQGTDVETQYF. The CDR3 bases are TGTGCCTGGGGCCAGGGGACCGACGTAGAGACCCAGTACTTC.

This clone was seen once. This chain joins TRBV3-1 (or the pseudogene TRBV3-2) and TRBJ1-2, with 12 bases that match TRBD1. J was trimmed by 10 bases and V by 4 bases; bases with no gene match: 4. CDR3 size: 13 residues. Germline V gene lookup returns CDR1 LGHDT and CDR2 YNNKEL (reference sequence). CDR3 nucleotide sequence: TGTGCCAGCAGCCGAGGGACAGGGGGCAACTACACCTTC. Its protein is CASSRGTGGNYTF.

The CDR3 nucleotides are TGTGCCTGGAGCGGACAGGTCGGGTATGGCTACACCTTC. Amino acid sequence: CAWSGQVGYGYTF. V is TRBV30 and J is TRBJ1-2, with 7 bases aligning to TRBD1. Germline assignment: CDR1 GTSNPN and CDR2 SVGIG (reference sequence). CDR3 length: 13 amino acids. J lost 5 bases, V lost 3 bases, and 6 bases had no gene match.

The chain combines TRBV6-5 with TRBJ1-2, with D perhaps matching TRBD1 (5 bases). V was pared by 0 bases and J by 3 bases, with 14 bases between. The CDR3 covers 16 residues. In germline, CDR1 is MNHEY, CDR2 SVGAGI. The CDR3 reads CASSYSLQASDYGYTF. The CDR3, as DNA: TGTGCCAGCAGTTACTCGTTACAGGCCTCGGACTATGGCTACACCTTC.

This rearrangement joins TRBV4-2 to TRBJ2-7; D is perhaps TRBD1 (6 bases). CDR3 length: 16 residues. With 3 bases removed from V and 7 bases from J, the gap between germline ends came to 22 bases. Per germline, CDR1 LGHNA and CDR2 YNFKEQ. The DNA for the CDR3 is TGTGCCAGCAGCCAGGCTAACCGGGACAAAATGAGGGAGCAGTACTTC. It codes for CASSQANRDKMREQYF.

The V gene is TRBV20-1, the J gene TRBJ1-1; D not certain. Germline lookup yields CDR1 DFQATT and CDR2 SNEGSKA (reference sequence). CDR3 length equals 13 residues. Trimming took off 3 bases at V and 1 base at J, with 9 bases between the two ends. The CDR3 nucleotides are TGCAGTGCTAGTGGCAGTGGGAACACTGAAGCTTTCTTT. As protein: CSASGSGNTEAFF.

This chain joins TRBV7-2 and TRBJ1-5; 9 nucleotides agree with TRBD1. Germline CDR1 and CDR2: SGHTA and FQGNSA. V was pared by 4 bases and J by 8 bases, with 6 bases of the junction left unmatched. This CDR3 region has 14 residues. For the CDR3, the DNA is TGTGCCAGCAGCTCCAACAGGGGGCGGGAGCCCCAGCATTTT. It codes for CASSSNRGREPQHF.

The chain couples TRBV2 to TRBJ1-2, with D perhaps matching TRBD1 (5 bases). The CDR3 contains 15 residues. The V gene's germline CDR1 is SNHLY and CDR2 FYNNEI. V lost 6 bases to trimming and J lost 1 base, with 15 bases between them. The CDR3 spells CASRGQGRGNYGYTF. CDR3 bases: TGTGCCAGCAGGGGTCAGGGAAGGGGTAACTATGGCTACACCTTC.

V usage is TRBV19 and J usage is TRBJ1-6, with 9 bases that match TRBD1. The J segment lost 7 bases and the V segment lost 5 bases, leaving 9 bases of the junction unmatched. Germline V CDR1 and CDR2: LNHDA, SQIVND (reference sequence). The CDR3 is made up of 16 amino acids. In DNA form, the CDR3 reads TGTGCCAGTAGTCCATTGACAGGGGGGAGGAATTCACCCCTCCACTTT. Its protein product is CASSPLTGGRNSPLHF.

The chain employs TRBV11-2 and TRBJ2-7, with 9 bases aligning to TRBD1. J gave up 4 bases and V 5 bases, and 9 bases lay outside the gene matches. Per germline, CDR1 SGHAT and CDR2 FQNNGV. The CDR3 consists of 15 residues. CDR3 in DNA: TGTGCCAGCAGCCCTTCTGGACAGGGGACGTACGAGCAGTACTTC. It yields the protein CASSPSGQGTYEQYF.

This chain uses TRBV18 with TRBJ2-1; D may be TRBD1 (6 bases). CDR1 KGHSH and CDR2 LQKENI come from the germline V gene. The CDR3 is 16 residues long. V gave up 6 bases and J gave up 0 bases, with 15 bases separating them. CDR3 region: CASSQGQSGSYNEQFF. The CDR3 DNA sequence: TGTGCCAGCTCCCAAGGACAGTCAGGCTCCTACAATGAGCAGTTCTTC. The full variable domain, in which reference TRBV18 and TRBJ2-1 provide the parts outside the CDR3, is NAGVMQNPRHLVRRRGQEARLRCSPMKGHSHVYWYRQLPEEGLKFMVYLQKENIIDESGMPKERFSAEFPKEGPSILRIQQVVRGDSAAYFCASSQGQSGSYNEQFFGPGTRLTVL.

The chain couples TRBV7-6 to TRBJ1-2; weak D call: TRBD1 (5 bases). Trimming removed 5 bases at V and 8 bases at J, with 15 bases between. Germline assignment: CDR1 SGHVS and CDR2 FNYEAQ. CDR3 length equals 13 residues. The CDR3 nucleotides read TGTGCCAGCAGCCAGGGACTGCCCTACGGCTACACCTTC. It specifies CASSQGLPYGYTF.

The chain joins TRBV29-1 to TRBJ2-7, with D maybe TRBD1 (6 bases). The V gene's germline CDR1 is SQVTM and CDR2 ANQGSEA. The V gene lost 5 bases and the J gene lost 1 base, with 18 bases spanning the gap. This CDR3 spans 15 amino acids. This chain's CDR3 is CSVKDSPLQSYEQYF. DNA of the CDR3: TGCAGCGTTAAGGACAGTCCATTACAGTCCTACGAGCAGTACTTC.

The V gene is TRBV9, the J gene TRBJ1-3, with a tentative D call TRBD1 (5 bases). Germline V CDR1 and CDR2: SGDLS, YYNGEE. This CDR3 is 16 amino acids long. V was clipped by 3 bases and J by 0 bases, with 13 bases between them. The CDR3 reads CASSAQGLSSGNTIYF. DNA for the CDR3: TGTGCCAGCAGCGCCCAGGGTCTTAGCTCTGGAAACACCATATATTTT. Supplemented by reference TRBV9 and TRBJ1-3, the full variable domain reads DSGVTQTPKHLITATGQRVTLRCSPRSGDLSVYWYQQSLDQGLQFLIQYYNGEERAKGNILERFSAQQFPDLHSELNLSSLELGDSALYFCASSAQGLSSGNTIYFGEGSWLTVV.

V is TRBV19 and J is TRBJ2-2; D not certain. Trimming shortened V by 1 base and J by 5 bases, and 8 bases separated the two germline ends. The CDR3 has 14 amino acids. Germline CDR1 reads LNHDA; CDR2 reads SQIVND (reference sequence). The CDR3 here is CASSIGDKTGELFF. CDR3 sequence (DNA): TGTGCCAGTAGTATAGGTGACAAGACCGGGGAGCTGTTTTTT.

J is TRBJ2-5 and V is TRBV3-1 (or the pseudogene TRBV3-2); 12 bases match TRBD2. CDR1 and CDR2 from the germline V gene are LGHDT and YNNKEL (reference sequence). Unmatched junction bases numbered 5, after V lost 4 bases and J lost 2 bases. The CDR3 contains 16 residues. CDR3 coding DNA: TGTGCCAGCAGCCCGGGACTAGCGGGCCAGCAAGAGACCCAGTACTTC. It encodes CASSPGLAGQQETQYF.

The genes are TRBV3-1 (or the pseudogene TRBV3-2) and TRBJ1-5, with no clear D. Germline V gene lookup returns CDR1 LGHDT and CDR2 YNNKEL (reference sequence). V gave up 2 bases and J gave up 0 bases, with 5 bases separating them. The CDR3 totals 14 residues. The CDR3 spells CASSQQYSNQPQHF. CDR3 DNA sequence: TGTGCCAGCAGCCAACAGTATAGCAATCAGCCCCAGCATTTT.

The V gene is TRBV5-5, the J gene TRBJ1-2; 9 bases agree with TRBD1. This CDR3 spans 15 amino acids. The trim removed 5 bases at V and 8 bases at J, leaving 13 bases unmatched. Germline lookup yields CDR1 SGHKS and CDR2 YYEKEE (reference sequence). The CDR3 region is CASSLWTGVQGGYTF. CDR3 DNA sequence: TGTGCCAGCAGTTTGTGGACAGGGGTCCAAGGCGGCTACACCTTC.

In its sample, this clone was seen once. V usage is TRBV28 and J usage is TRBJ2-5; 7 bases match TRBD1. After removal of 8 bases from V and 3 bases from J, the junction contained 12 bases not matched to a gene. CDR1 MDHEN and CDR2 SYDVKM come from the germline V gene. This CDR3 contains 15 residues. The CDR3 protein is CASRGTDSSKETQYF. The CDR3 nucleotides read TGTGCCAGCCGAGGGACAGACTCATCCAAAGAGACCCAGTACTTC.

The V call is TRBV27, the J call TRBJ2-5; TRBD2 is a possible D gene (5 bases). Germline CDR1 MNHEY, CDR2 SMNVEV (reference sequence). The CDR3 contains 17 residues. The V end lost 6 bases, the J end lost 1 base, and 21 bases lay between the germline ends. Written as DNA, the CDR3 is TGTGCCAGCAGGAATCGTTTTAGGGAGATGGTCCAAGAGACCCAGTACTTC. Its translation is CASRNRFREMVQETQYF.